This T cell receptor beta chain was obtained from a study of cytomegalovirus exposure and HLA in healthy donors. Per the germline V gene, CDR1 is PRHDT and CDR2 is FYEKMQ (reference sequence). V dropped 3 bases and J dropped 5 bases, with 10 bases sitting between them. This CDR3 is built from 13 residues. PCR involved 60 Vbeta and 13 Jbeta primers. Some clones are missing from TCRdb's copy, which holds only in-frame ones; the method was immunoSEQ multiplex PCR. The sample lists under 250,000 clones, roughly 79% occurring once. The chain carries TRBV13 and TRBJ2-5; no definite D call. The sample consisted of PBMCs. This TCR was recovered from a male donor in good health and CMV-seronegative. This CDR3 is CASSFRQAETQYF. The CDR3 bases are TGTGCCAGCAGCTTTAGGCAGGCGGAGACCCAGTACTTC.